These 18 T cell receptor beta chains originate from one sample sequenced in a study of T cell repertoires in cytomegalovirus infection (dated by TCRdb to about 2019). The instrument was an Illumina HiSeq 1500. TCRdb's own reprocessing of the public reads used fastp at Q25 and MiXCR and kept productive beta chains. Each entry is one CDR3 protein sequence, shown with its most common DNA and genes. The table for this sample lists 450,000 to 650,000 distinct CDR3 sequences; 40% of them were counted only once. Over 45% of the sample is held by the ten biggest clonotypes. Their antigens are not known. The treatment or condition label of this sample denotes: in vitro stimulation with specific CMV peptide epitopes to enrich CMV-specific T cells. The sequencing used cultured PBMCs, collected from culture after CMV antigen stimulation. All receptors come from a human donor in good health (CMV status not recorded). Some clones in this sample may be carry-over from other donors' samples.

There are a few counts of this clonotype. The CDR3 reads CASSRYRVTNEKLFF. CDR3 nucleotide sequence: TGTGCCAGCAGCCGGTACAGGGTCACTAATGAAAAACTGTTTTTT. The V gene is TRBV7-9, the J gene TRBJ1-4; D perhaps matches TRBD1 (6 bases). From germline, CDR1 is SEHNR and CDR2 FQNEAQ (reference sequence). This CDR3 comprises 15 residues. V lost 5 bases, J lost 2 bases, and 12 bases lay in between.

V and J are TRBV12-3 or TRBV12-4 and TRBJ1-2; D remains ambiguous. This CDR3 is 14 amino acids long. V was shortened by 6 bases and J by 3 bases, with 14 bases between the two germline ends. The CDR3 region has the DNA TGTGCCAGCAGAACTCAGGTCGCGGACTATGGCTACACCTTC. Protein sequence: CASRTQVADYGYTF.

The chain couples TRBV28 to TRBJ2-2, with 8 bases lining up with TRBD2. The ends lost 4 bases at V and 6 bases at J; junction bases unmatched: 10. The germline gives CDR1 MDHEN, CDR2 SYDVKM. The CDR3 extends over 16 amino acids. CDR3 coding DNA: TGTGCCAGCAGTTCCGGGGGGGGTTGGGGCGCCGGGGAGCTGTTTTTT. This translates into CASSSGGGWGAGELFF.

The V and J genes are TRBV11-2 and TRBJ1-4; tentatively, D is TRBD1 (6 bases). V was trimmed by 4 bases and J by 3 bases, leaving 12 bases between them. CDR3 size: 15 residues. Germline CDR1 reads SGHAT; CDR2 reads FQNNGV. CDR3 amino acids: CASSWGAAANEKLFF. The CDR3 DNA reads as TGTGCCAGCAGCTGGGGGGCGGCGGCTAATGAAAAACTGTTTTTT. Supplemented by reference TRBV11-2 and TRBJ1-4, the full variable domain reads EAGVAQSPRYKIIEKRQSVAFWCNPISGHATLYWYQQILGQGPKLLIQFQNNGVVDDSQLPKDRFSAERLKGVDSTLKIQPAKLEDSAVYLCASSWGAAANEKLFFGSGTQLSVL.

In this sample, this clonotype turned up a few times. The rearrangement links TRBV10-3 to TRBJ2-1; 7 nucleotides align to TRBD2. The CDR3 spans 14 residues. Germline loops: CDR1 ENHRY, CDR2 SYGVKD. Trimming at V came to 11 bases and at J to 2 bases, leaving 9 bases not matched to a gene. The CDR3 loop reads CAAQGGGAYNEQFF. The DNA of the CDR3 is TGTGCCGCCCAGGGTGGGGGGGCCTACAATGAGCAGTTCTTC.

The chain recombines TRBV2 with TRBJ1-5; no clear D gene. The CDR3 consists of 15 residues. The germline V and J ends were trimmed by 2 bases and 5 bases, with 13 bases remaining between them. Germline CDR1 SNHLY, CDR2 FYNNEI. The CDR3 sequence: CASSERAGRDQPQHF. CDR3 DNA: TGTGCCAGCAGTGAAAGGGCAGGAAGGGATCAGCCCCAGCATTTT.

This chain joins TRBV4-3 and TRBJ2-2; TRBD2 aligns across 12 bases. Germline CDR1 LGHNA, CDR2 YSLEER. The J segment lost 9 bases and the V segment lost 1 base, leaving 3 bases of the junction unmatched. This CDR3 comprises 15 residues. The CDR3 loop reads CASSQGLAGVRELFF. CDR3 nucleotides: TGCGCCAGCAGCCAAGGACTAGCGGGAGTCCGGGAGCTGTTTTTT.

In its sample, this clonotype was seen a few times. V is TRBV10-3 and J is TRBJ1-4; D perhaps matches TRBD1 (5 bases). The V gene's germline CDR1 is ENHRY and CDR2 SYGVKD. The CDR3 is 14 residues long. V was pared by 3 bases and J by 8 bases, with 13 bases between. CDR3 DNA sequence: TGTGCCATCAGTGACGGCAGGGCTGGAGAAAAACTGTTTTTT. Its protein product is CAISDGRAGEKLFF.

The rearrangement links TRBV7-6 to TRBJ2-3; D unclear. CDR3 length: 16 amino acids. Germline CDR1 and CDR2: SGHVS and FNYEAQ. Trimming stripped 0 bases from V and 3 bases from J, with 13 bases between. The CDR3 DNA follows: TGTGCCAGCAGCTTAGCGGTTAGTCCTTCGACAGATACGCAGTATTTT. This encodes CASSLAVSPSTDTQYF. Complete variable domain (other parts from reference TRBV7-6 and TRBJ2-3): GAGVSQSPRYKVTKRGQDVALRCDPISGHVSLYWYRQALGQGPEFLTYFNYEAQQDKSGLPNDRFSAERPEGSISTLTIQRTEQRDSAMYRCASSLAVSPSTDTQYFGPGTRLTVL.

This chain connects TRBV2 to TRBJ2-5; 14 nucleotides align to TRBD2. The CDR3 extends over 15 amino acids. Trimming at V came to 6 bases and at J to 6 bases, leaving 6 bases not matched to a gene. Germline CDR1 and CDR2: SNHLY and FYNNEI. CDR3 sequence (DNA): TGTGCCAGCAGCGGGACTAGCGGGGGTCTAAAGACCCAGTACTTC. It codes for CASSGTSGGLKTQYF.

The chain combines TRBV5-1 with TRBJ2-7; tentatively, D is TRBD1 (6 bases). V was cut by 0 bases and J by 3 bases, with 10 bases left in between. Per the germline V gene, CDR1 is SGHRS and CDR2 is YFSETQ. The CDR3 spans 14 residues. CDR3 loop: CASSLDTGYYEQYF. The CDR3 bases are TGCGCCAGCAGCTTGGATACAGGGTACTACGAGCAGTACTTC.

This sequence joins TRBV20-1 and TRBJ1-1, with D tentatively TRBD1 (5 bases). Germline V gene data show CDR1 as DFQATT and CDR2 as SNEGSKA (reference sequence). V was clipped by 5 bases and J by 5 bases, with 15 bases between them. The CDR3 is made up of 13 amino acids. This CDR3 reads CSAPGREDTEAFF. The CDR3 coding sequence is TGCAGTGCTCCCGGCAGGGAGGATACTGAAGCTTTCTTT.

This sequence joins TRBV12-5 and TRBJ1-5; 8 bases are a match to TRBD1. V shed 4 bases, J shed 0 bases, and the junction held 2 bases outside the gene matches. CDR3 length: 15 residues. Germline CDR1 and CDR2: LGHNT and FRNRAP. CDR3 in amino acids: CASGSDRGSNQPQHF. In DNA, the CDR3 is TGTGCTAGTGGTTCCGACAGGGGTAGCAATCAGCCCCAGCATTTT.

Ten or more counts support this clonotype. V is TRBV7-8 and J is TRBJ1-5, with a tentative D call TRBD1 (6 bases). The CDR3 is made up of 15 amino acids. Germline V CDR1 and CDR2: SGHVS, FQNEAQ. The germline V and J ends were trimmed by 5 bases and 5 bases, with 16 bases remaining between them. CDR3 loop: CASSPVRGQDQPQHF. The CDR3 bases are TGTGCCAGCAGCCCAGTGCGGGGGCAGGATCAGCCCCAGCATTTT.

The V call is TRBV12-3 or TRBV12-4, the J call TRBJ1-4; D remains unclear. This CDR3 region has 13 residues. With 3 bases removed from V and 5 bases from J, the gap between germline ends came to 7 bases. The CDR3 reads CASSFGNNEKLFF. CDR3 DNA: TGTGCCAGCAGTTTTGGCAACAATGAAAAACTGTTTTTT.

The table lists this clonotype with a count of one. The chain couples TRBV6-1 to TRBJ1-6; TRBD1 might be the D (5 bases). This CDR3 is built from 13 residues. Germline V gene lookup returns CDR1 MNHNS and CDR2 SASEGT. V was clipped by 10 bases and J by 10 bases, with 17 bases between them. The CDR3 is CATGGGWESPLHF. The CDR3 bases are TGTGCCACTGGGGGGGGTTGGGAATCACCCCTCCACTTT.

This clonotype appeared a few times. The chain joins TRBV27 to TRBJ2-7; D unclear. Looked up from germline, CDR1 is MNHEY and CDR2 is SMNVEV (reference sequence). Trimming took 9 bases from V and 2 from J, leaving 11 bases between them. The CDR3 length is 12 residues. CDR3 nucleotides: TGTGCCAGATACTTGGTTCCCTACGAGCAGTACTTC. The encoded protein is CARYLVPYEQYF.

The chain couples TRBV6-2 or TRBV6-3 to TRBJ1-5; 8 nucleotides align to TRBD1. The CDR3 has 14 amino acids. CDR1 and CDR2 (germline): MNHEY, SVGEGT. The V gene end was trimmed by 6 bases and the J gene end by 2 bases; junction bases not matched to a gene: 3. CDR3 loop: CASRDRDGNQPQHF. Written as DNA, the CDR3 is TGTGCCAGCAGGGACAGGGATGGCAATCAGCCCCAGCATTTT.